The 17 T cell receptor beta chains below come from one sample, sequenced in a study of technical replicates of blood from a handful of donors. Produced via immunoSEQ multiplex PCR; TCRdb's table is partial and in-frame only. This sample has tens of thousands of clones, with around 96% found just once. The sequencing input was T cells isolated from PBMCs. The receptors here all came from a human donor in good health.

CDR3 sequence (DNA): TGTGCCAGCTCACCACCCAATTTCGCAGGGAACTATGGCTACACCTTC. Protein: CASSPPNFAGNYGYTF. V gene TRBV18 combines with J gene TRBJ1-2, with D perhaps matching TRBD1 (5 bases). With 0 bases removed from V and 2 bases from J, the gap between germline ends came to 13 bases. The germline CDR1 and CDR2 sequences are KGHSH and LQKENI. The CDR3 is 16 residues long.

The CDR3 loop is CASVQGVDNQPQHF. CDR3 bases: TGTGCCAGCGTACAGGGAGTCGACAATCAGCCCCAGCATTTT. This chain joins TRBV18 and TRBJ1-5, with D tentatively TRBD1 (6 bases). This CDR3 comprises 14 residues. CDR1 KGHSH and CDR2 LQKENI come from the germline V gene. Trimming pared 8 bases from V and 3 bases from J, leaving 14 bases between.

J is TRBJ1-6 and V is TRBV30; no firm D call. This CDR3 region has 14 residues. Trimming removed 3 bases at V and 6 bases at J, with 12 bases between. Germline V gene lookup returns CDR1 GTSNPN and CDR2 SVGIG (reference sequence). The CDR3 here is CAWSLGTRNSPLHF. As DNA, the CDR3 is TGTGCCTGGAGCCTGGGCACGCGTAATTCACCCCTCCACTTT.

The chain is built from TRBV29-1 and TRBJ2-5, with 7 bases matching TRBD1. The DNA matches TRBJ2-7 better at its end, which makes the J call doubtful. The CDR3 is made up of 13 amino acids. CDR1 is SQVTM, CDR2 ANQGSEA, per germline. CDR3 sequence: CSVTRTGTYEQYF. In DNA form, the CDR3 reads TGCAGCGTTACCCGGACAGGTACCTACGAGCAGTACTTC.

CDR3 loop: CASSWGHNGNYGYTF. CDR3 bases: TGTGCCAGTAGTTGGGGGCACAATGGCAACTATGGCTACACCTTC. V and J are TRBV19 and TRBJ1-2; maybe TRBD1 (6 bases). This CDR3 has 15 residues. Germline V lookup: CDR1 LNHDA, CDR2 SQIVND (reference sequence). Between the trimmed V and J ends, which lost 5 bases and 2 bases, there was a span of 15 bases.

The chain carries TRBV29-1 and TRBJ2-3; 8 bases agree with TRBD1. The V and J ends lost 0 bases and 3 bases, in that order; junction bases with no gene match: 14. Germline-derived CDR1 and CDR2 are SQVTM and ANQGSEA. This CDR3 contains 18 residues. DNA for the CDR3: TGCAGCGTTGAAGATCTTCCCTCCAGACAGGGGCTGACAGATACGCAGTATTTT. Encoded protein: CSVEDLPSRQGLTDTQYF.

This chain links TRBV5-1 with TRBJ2-5; 7 bases are a match to TRBD2. V trimming: 4 bases; J trimming: 5 bases; junction bases outside the gene matches: 23. CDR3 length: 19 amino acids. The V gene's germline CDR1 is SGHRS and CDR2 YFSETQ. CDR3 DNA sequence: TGCGCCAGCAGCAAATTAGCGGGCTACTTCAGGGCAACCTTCGAGACCCAGTACTTC. Amino acids: CASSKLAGYFRATFETQYF.

CDR3 in amino acids: CASSYDRAPYEQYF. In nucleotides, the CDR3 is TGTGCCAGCAGTTATGACAGGGCGCCTTACGAGCAGTACTTC. The chain is built from TRBV28 and TRBJ2-7; TRBD1 aligns across 7 bases. The CDR3 extends over 14 amino acids. Germline CDR1 and CDR2: MDHEN and SYDVKM. Trimming removed 4 bases from V and 4 bases from J; junction bases left unmatched: 7.

Here the CDR3 DNA reads TGTGCCAGCAGTTCTGGCCATGGACTAGCGAGTTACGAGCAGTACTTC. Translated, it gives CASSSGHGLASYEQYF. The chain is built from TRBV28 and TRBJ2-7; 9 nucleotides agree with TRBD2. The CDR3 covers 16 residues. The germline CDR1 and CDR2 sequences are MDHEN and SYDVKM. The V segment lost 4 bases and the J segment 4 bases; nucleotides outside the gene matches: 11.

The chain recombines TRBV19 with TRBJ1-4; 7 bases are shared with TRBD1. Trimming at V came to 3 bases and at J to 3 bases, leaving 16 bases not matched to a gene. Germline V gene lookup returns CDR1 LNHDA and CDR2 SQIVND (reference sequence). This CDR3 contains 19 residues. For the CDR3, the DNA is TGTGCCAGTAGTATCGCCAAGGGACAGTTAAGAAGGGCTAATGAAAAACTGTTTTTT. Amino acids: CASSIAKGQLRRANEKLFF.

This clone was counted only a few times. This rearrangement joins TRBV10-1 to TRBJ2-7; TRBD1 matches at 7 bases. Germline trimming cut 0 bases from V and 4 bases from J; bases unmatched to any gene: 3. CDR3 size: 14 residues. In germline, CDR1 is WNHNN, CDR2 SYGVQD (reference sequence). The CDR3 nucleotides are TGCGCCAGCAGTGAGTCGGAGACAGGGTACGAGCAGTACTTC. Its protein is CASSESETGYEQYF.

V usage is TRBV7-9 and J usage is TRBJ2-7; 9 nucleotides line up with TRBD1. From germline, CDR1 is SEHNR and CDR2 FQNEAQ (reference sequence). This CDR3 region has 19 residues. With 0 bases clipped from V and 0 bases from J, the junction kept 12 bases outside the gene matches. The CDR3 region has the DNA TGTGCCAGCAGCTTAGCGCTAAGTAGGGACAGGGACATCTCCTACGAGCAGTACTTC. This encodes CASSLALSRDRDISYEQYF.

The J gene is TRBJ1-1, the V gene TRBV11-2; D is uncertain. V lost 3 bases, J lost 2 bases, and 7 bases lay in between. This CDR3 is 13 amino acids long. CDR1 is SGHAT and CDR2 is FQNNGV in the germline V gene. This chain's CDR3 is CASSFGSNTEAFF. Written as DNA, the CDR3 is TGTGCCAGCAGCTTTGGGAGTAACACTGAAGCTTTCTTT. The full variable domain, rest sourced from reference TRBV11-2 and TRBJ1-1, is EAGVAQSPRYKIIEKRQSVAFWCNPISGHATLYWYQQILGQGPKLLIQFQNNGVVDDSQLPKDRFSAERLKGVDSTLKIQPAKLEDSAVYLCASSFGSNTEAFFGQGTRLTVV.

This clone was recorded only once. J is TRBJ1-3 and V is TRBV9; the D gene is possibly TRBD1 (6 bases). Germline lookup yields CDR1 SGDLS and CDR2 YYNGEE. There are 15 residues in the CDR3. With 0 bases removed from V and 6 bases from J, the gap between germline ends came to 13 bases. The CDR3 DNA is TGTGCCAGCAGCGTAGAACTAACAGGGATAAACACCATATATTTT. Protein: CASSVELTGINTIYF.

The chain couples TRBV29-1 to TRBJ1-1; maybe TRBD1 (6 bases). Germline lookup yields CDR1 SQVTM and CDR2 ANQGSEA. V lost 0 bases and J lost 4, with 15 bases in between. CDR3 size: 15 residues. CDR3 nucleotide sequence: TGCAGCGTTGAAGATTACGGGGGGCCGGGCACTGAAGCTTTCTTT. It yields the protein CSVEDYGGPGTEAFF. Full variable domain (remainder filled in from reference TRBV29-1 and TRBJ1-1): SAVISQKPSRDICQRGTSLTIQCQVDSQVTMMFWYRQQPGQSLTLIATANQGSEATYESGFVIDKFPISRPNLTFSTLTVSNMSPEDSSIYLCSVEDYGGPGTEAFFGQGTRLTVV.

The V and J genes are TRBV2 and TRBJ1-1; a weak D match, TRBD1 (6 bases). Germline CDR1 reads SNHLY; CDR2 reads FYNNEI. V shed 5 bases and J shed 4 bases, with 20 bases lying between them. This CDR3 is 16 amino acids long. CDR3 sequence (DNA): TGTGCCAGCAGTTTATGGACAACAGGGAAGAGCACTGAAGCTTTCTTT. This codes for CASSLWTTGKSTEAFF.

The rearrangement links TRBV11-2 to TRBJ1-2; no clear D. This CDR3 spans 15 amino acids. Trimming shortened V by 2 bases and J by 8 bases, and 18 bases separated the two germline ends. The germline V gene encodes CDR1 SGHAT and CDR2 FQNNGV. The CDR3 DNA sequence: TGTGCCAGCAGCTTAAGAAGTTTGGGAGGTTGGGGCTACACCTTC. This gives the protein CASSLRSLGGWGYTF.